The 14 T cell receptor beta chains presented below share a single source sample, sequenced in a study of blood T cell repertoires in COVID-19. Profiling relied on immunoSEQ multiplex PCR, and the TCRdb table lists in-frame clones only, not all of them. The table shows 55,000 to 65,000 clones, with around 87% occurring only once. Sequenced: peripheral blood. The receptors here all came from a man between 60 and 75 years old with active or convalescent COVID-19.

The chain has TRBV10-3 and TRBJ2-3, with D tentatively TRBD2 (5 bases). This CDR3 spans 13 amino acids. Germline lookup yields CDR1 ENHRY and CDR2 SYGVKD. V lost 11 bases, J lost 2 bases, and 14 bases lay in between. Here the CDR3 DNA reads TGTGCCGCAGGAGCGGCCTCCACAGATACGCAGTATTTT. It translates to CAAGAASTDTQYF.

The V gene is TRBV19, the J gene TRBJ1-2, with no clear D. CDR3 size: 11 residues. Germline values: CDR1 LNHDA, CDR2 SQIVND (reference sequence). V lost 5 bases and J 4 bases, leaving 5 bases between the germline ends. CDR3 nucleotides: TGTGCCAGTAGTCGGAGCTATGGCTACACCTTC. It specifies CASSRSYGYTF.

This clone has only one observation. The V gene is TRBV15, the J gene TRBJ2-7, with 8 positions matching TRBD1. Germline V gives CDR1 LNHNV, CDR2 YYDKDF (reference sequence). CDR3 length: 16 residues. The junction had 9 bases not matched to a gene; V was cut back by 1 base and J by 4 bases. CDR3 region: CATSRGLGQATYEQYF. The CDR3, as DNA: TGTGCCACCAGCAGAGGCCTGGGACAGGCGACTTACGAGCAGTACTTC.

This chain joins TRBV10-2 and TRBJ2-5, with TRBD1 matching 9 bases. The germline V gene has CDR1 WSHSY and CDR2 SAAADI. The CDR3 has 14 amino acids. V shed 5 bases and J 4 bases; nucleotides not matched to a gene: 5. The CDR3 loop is CASSLQGAGETQYF. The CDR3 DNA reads TGCGCCAGCAGTCTACAGGGGGCTGGAGAGACCCAGTACTTC.

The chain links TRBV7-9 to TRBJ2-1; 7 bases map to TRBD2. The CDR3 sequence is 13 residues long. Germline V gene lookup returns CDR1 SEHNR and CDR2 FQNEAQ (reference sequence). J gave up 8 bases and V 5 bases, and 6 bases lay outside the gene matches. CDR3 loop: CASSPKTSDEQFF. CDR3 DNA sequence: TGTGCCAGCAGCCCCAAAACTAGCGATGAGCAGTTCTTC.

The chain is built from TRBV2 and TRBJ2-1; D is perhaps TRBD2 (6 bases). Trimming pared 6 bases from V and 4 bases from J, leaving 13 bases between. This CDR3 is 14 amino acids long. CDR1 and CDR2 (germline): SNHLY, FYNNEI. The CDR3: CASRKGTVYNEQFF. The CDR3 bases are TGTGCCAGCAGGAAGGGGACTGTTTACAATGAGCAGTTCTTC.

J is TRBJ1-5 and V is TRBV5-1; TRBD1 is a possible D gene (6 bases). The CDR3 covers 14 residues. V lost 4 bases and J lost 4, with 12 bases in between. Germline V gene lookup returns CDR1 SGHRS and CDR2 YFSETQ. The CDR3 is CASSLGHVNQPQHF. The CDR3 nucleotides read TGCGCCAGCAGCCTGGGACACGTTAATCAGCCCCAGCATTTT. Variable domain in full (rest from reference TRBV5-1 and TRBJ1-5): KAGVTQTPRYLIKTRGQQVTLSCSPISGHRSVSWYQQTPGQGLQFLFEYFSETQRNKGNFPGRFSGRQFSNSRSEMNVSTLELGDSALYLCASSLGHVNQPQHFGDGTRLSIL.

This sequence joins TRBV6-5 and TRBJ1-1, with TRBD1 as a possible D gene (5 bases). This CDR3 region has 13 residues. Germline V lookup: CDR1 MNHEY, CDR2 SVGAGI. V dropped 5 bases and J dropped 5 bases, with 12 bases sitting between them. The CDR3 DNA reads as TGTGCCAGCAGTCTATGGGGCTGGACTGAAGCTTTCTTT. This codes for CASSLWGWTEAFF.

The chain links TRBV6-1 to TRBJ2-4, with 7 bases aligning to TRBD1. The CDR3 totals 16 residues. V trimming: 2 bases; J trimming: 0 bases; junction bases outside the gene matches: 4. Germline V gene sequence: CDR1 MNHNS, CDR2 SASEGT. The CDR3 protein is CASSERQGLAKNIQYF. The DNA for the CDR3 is TGTGCCAGCAGTGAACGACAGGGATTAGCCAAAAACATTCAGTACTTC.

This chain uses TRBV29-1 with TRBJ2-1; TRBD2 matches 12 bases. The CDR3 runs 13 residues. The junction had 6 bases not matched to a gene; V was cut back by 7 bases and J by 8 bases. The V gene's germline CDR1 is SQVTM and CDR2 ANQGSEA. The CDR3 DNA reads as TGCAGCGCCCGACTAGCGGGAGTCCATGAGCAGTTCTTC. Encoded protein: CSARLAGVHEQFF.

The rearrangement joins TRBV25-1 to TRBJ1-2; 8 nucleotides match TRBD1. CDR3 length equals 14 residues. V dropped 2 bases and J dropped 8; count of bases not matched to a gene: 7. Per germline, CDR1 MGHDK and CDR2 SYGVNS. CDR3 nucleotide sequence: TGTGCCAGCAGTGAAATGGCGACAGGGGTCGGCTACACCTTC. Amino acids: CASSEMATGVGYTF.

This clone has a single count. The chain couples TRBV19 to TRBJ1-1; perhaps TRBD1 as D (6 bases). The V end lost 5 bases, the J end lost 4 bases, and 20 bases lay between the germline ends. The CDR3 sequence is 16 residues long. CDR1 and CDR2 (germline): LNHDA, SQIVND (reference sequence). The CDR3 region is CASSEVGAGAPTEAFF. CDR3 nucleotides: TGTGCCAGTAGTGAAGTCGGTGCAGGGGCGCCCACTGAAGCTTTCTTT.

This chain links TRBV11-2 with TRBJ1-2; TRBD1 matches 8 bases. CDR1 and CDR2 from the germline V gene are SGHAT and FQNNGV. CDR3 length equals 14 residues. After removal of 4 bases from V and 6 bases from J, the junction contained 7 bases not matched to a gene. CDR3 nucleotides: TGTGCCAGCAGCTCCTGGACAGGGATGGATGGCTACACCTTC. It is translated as CASSSWTGMDGYTF.

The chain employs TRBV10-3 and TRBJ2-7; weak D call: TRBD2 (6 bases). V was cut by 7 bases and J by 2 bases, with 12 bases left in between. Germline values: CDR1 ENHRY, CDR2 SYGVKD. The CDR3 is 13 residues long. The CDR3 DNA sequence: TGTGCCATCAAACCCGGGAGAACCTACGAGCAGTACTTC. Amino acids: CAIKPGRTYEQYF.